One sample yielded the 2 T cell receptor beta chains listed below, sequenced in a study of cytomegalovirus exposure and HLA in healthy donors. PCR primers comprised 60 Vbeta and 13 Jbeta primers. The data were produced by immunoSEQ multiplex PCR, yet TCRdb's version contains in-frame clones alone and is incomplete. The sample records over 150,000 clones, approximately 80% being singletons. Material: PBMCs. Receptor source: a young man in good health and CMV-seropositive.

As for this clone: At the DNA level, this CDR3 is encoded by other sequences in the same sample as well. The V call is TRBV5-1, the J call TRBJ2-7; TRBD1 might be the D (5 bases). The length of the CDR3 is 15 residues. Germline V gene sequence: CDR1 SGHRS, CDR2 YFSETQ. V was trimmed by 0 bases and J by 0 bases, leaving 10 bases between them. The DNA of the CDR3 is TGCGCCAGCAGCTTGGGGCAGGGATTCTCCTACGAGCAGTACTTC. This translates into CASSLGQGFSYEQYF.

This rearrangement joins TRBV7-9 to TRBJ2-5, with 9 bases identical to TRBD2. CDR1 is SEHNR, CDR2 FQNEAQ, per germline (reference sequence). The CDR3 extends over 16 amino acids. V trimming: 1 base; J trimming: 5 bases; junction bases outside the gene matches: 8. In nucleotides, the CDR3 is TGTGCCAGCAGCTTAGAACGGCTAGCGGGGCGGGAGACCCAGTACTTC. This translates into CASSLERLAGRETQYF.